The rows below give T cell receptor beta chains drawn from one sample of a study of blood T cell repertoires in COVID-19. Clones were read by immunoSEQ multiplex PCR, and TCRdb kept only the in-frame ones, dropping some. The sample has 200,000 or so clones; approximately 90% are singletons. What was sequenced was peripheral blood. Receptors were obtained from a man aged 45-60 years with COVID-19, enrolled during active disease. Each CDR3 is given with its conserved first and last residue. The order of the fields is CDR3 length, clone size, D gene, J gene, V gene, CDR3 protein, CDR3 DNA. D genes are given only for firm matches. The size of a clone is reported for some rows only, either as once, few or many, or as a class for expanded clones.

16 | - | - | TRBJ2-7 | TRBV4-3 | CASSQGAGTKAYEQYF | TGCGCCAGCAGCCAAGGGGCCGGCACCAAGGCCTACGAGCAGTACTTC
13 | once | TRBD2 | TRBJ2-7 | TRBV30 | CASGLPNSYEQYF | TGTGCCTCGGGACTACCGAACTCCTACGAGCAGTACTTC
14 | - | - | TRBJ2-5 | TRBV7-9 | CASSLWAGKETQYF | TGTGCCAGCAGCTTATGGGCAGGGAAAGAGACCCAGTACTTC
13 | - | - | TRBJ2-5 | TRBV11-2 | CASSLGQQETQYF | TGTGCCAGCAGCTTAGGGCAACAAGAGACCCAGTACTTC
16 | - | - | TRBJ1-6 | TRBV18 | CASSPQRAPNYSPLHF | TGTGCCAGCTCACCCCAACGAGCCCCTAACTATTCACCCCTCCACTTT
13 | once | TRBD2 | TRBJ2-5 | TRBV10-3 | CAIRATGGETQYF | TGTGCCATCAGAGCCACGGGGGGGGAGACCCAGTACTTC
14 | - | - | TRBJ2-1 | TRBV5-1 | CASSLEITSNEQFF | TGCGCCAGCAGCTTGGAAATCACTAGCAATGAGCAGTTCTTC
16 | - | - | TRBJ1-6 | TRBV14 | CASSQDRTSGTSPLHF | TGTGCCAGCAGCCAAGATCGAACATCGGGGACATCACCCCTCCACTTT
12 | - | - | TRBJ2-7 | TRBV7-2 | CASSLRQYEQYF | TGTGCCAGCAGCTTACGACAGTACGAGCAGTACTTC
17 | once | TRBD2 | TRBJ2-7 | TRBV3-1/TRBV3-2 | CASSQDGLAVTTYEQYF | TGTGCCAGCAGCCAAGATGGGCTAGCGGTAACCACCTACGAGCAGTACTTC
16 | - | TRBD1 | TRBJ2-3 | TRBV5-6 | CASSSPGQGLIDTQYF | TGTGCCAGCAGCTCACCGGGACAGGGATTAATCGATACGCAGTATTTT
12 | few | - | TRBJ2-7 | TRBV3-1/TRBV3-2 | CASSQVQNEQYF | TGTGCCAGCAGCCAAGTTCAAAACGAGCAGTACTTC
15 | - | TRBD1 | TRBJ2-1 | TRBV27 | CASSTLDRIYNEQFF | TGTGCCAGCAGTACCCTGGACAGGATCTACAATGAGCAGTTCTTC
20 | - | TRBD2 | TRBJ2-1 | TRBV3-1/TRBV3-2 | CASSQENPEVAGPSYNEQFF | TGTGCCAGCAGCCAAGAAAATCCCGAAGTAGCGGGTCCGTCCTACAATGAGCAGTTCTTC
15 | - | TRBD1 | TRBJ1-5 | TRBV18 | CASSPWTGDNQPQHF | TGTGCCAGCTCACCCTGGACAGGGGACAATCAGCCCCAGCATTTT
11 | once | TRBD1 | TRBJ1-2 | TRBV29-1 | CSAGQGDGYTF | TGCAGCGCCGGACAGGGGGATGGCTACACCTTC
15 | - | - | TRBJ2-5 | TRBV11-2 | CASSLHTAVQETQYF | TGTGCCAGCAGCTTACATACGGCGGTCCAAGAGACCCAGTACTTC
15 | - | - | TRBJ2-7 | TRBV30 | CAWSDPLGGRDEQYF | TGTGCCTGGAGTGACCCCTTGGGGGGTCGGGACGAGCAGTACTTC
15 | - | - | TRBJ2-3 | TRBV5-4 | CASSASLTGTDTQYF | TGTGCCAGCAGCGCGAGCCTAACGGGCACAGATACGCAGTATTTT
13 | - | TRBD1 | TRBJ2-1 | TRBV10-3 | CASRGTEIMKQFF | TGTGCCTCGAGGGGGACAGAAATAATGAAGCAGTTCTTC
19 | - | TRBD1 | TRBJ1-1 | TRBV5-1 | CASRTGTGGGGERNTEAFF | TGCGCCAGCAGGACCGGGACAGGGGGCGGCGGGGAAAGGAACACTGAAGCTTTCTTT
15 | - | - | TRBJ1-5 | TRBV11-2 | CASSDGTHPNQPQHF | TGTGCCAGCAGCGATGGGACTCATCCCAATCAGCCCCAGCATTTT
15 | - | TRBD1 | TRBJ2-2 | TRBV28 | CASSDPGQVTGELFF | TGTGCCAGCAGTGACCCGGGACAGGTAACCGGGGAGCTGTTTTTT
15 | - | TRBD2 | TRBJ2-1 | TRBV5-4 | CASSPASGVGNEQFF | TGTGCCAGCAGCCCCGCTAGCGGAGTGGGCAATGAGCAGTTCTTC